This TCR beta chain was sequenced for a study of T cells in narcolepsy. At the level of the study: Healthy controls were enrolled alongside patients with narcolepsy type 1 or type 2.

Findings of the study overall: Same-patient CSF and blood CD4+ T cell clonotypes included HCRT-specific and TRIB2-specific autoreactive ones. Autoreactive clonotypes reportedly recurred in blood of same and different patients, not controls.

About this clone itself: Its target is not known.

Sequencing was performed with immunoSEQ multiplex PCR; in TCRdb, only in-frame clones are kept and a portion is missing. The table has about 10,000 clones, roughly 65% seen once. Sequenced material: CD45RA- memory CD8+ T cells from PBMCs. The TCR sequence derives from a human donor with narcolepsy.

The CDR3 DNA reads TGTGCCAGCAGTCCCCGGGACAGGGGACGACCCGGGGAGCTGTTTTTT. Residues: CASSPRDRGRPGELFF. The V call is TRBV28, the J call TRBJ2-2, with TRBD1 identical over 10 bases. Germline lookup yields CDR1 MDHEN and CDR2 SYDVKM. This CDR3 has 16 amino acids. J lost 6 bases, V lost 5 bases, and 9 bases had no gene match.